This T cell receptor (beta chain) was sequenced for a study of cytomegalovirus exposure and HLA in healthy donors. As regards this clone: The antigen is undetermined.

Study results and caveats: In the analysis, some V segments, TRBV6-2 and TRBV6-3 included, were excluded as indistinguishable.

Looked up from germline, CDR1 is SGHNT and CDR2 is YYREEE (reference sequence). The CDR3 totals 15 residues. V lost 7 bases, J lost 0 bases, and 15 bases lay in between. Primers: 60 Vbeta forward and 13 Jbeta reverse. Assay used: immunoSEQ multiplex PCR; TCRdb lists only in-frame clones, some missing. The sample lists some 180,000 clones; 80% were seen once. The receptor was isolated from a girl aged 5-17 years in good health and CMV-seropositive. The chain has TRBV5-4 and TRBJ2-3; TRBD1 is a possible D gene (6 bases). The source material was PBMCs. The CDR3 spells CASYLGASSTDTQYF. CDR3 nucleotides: TGTGCCAGCTATCTGGGGGCTTCTAGCACAGATACGCAGTATTTT.